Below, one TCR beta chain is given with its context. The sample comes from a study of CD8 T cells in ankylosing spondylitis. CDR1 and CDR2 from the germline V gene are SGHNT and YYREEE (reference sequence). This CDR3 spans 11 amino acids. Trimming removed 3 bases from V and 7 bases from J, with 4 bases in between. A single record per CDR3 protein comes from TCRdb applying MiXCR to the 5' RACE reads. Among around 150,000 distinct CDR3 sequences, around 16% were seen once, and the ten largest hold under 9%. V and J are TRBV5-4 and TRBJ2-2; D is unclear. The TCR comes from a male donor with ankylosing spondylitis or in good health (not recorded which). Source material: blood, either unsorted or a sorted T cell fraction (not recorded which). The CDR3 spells CASSSHGELFF. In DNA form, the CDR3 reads TGTGCCAGCAGCTCCCACGGGGAGCTGTTTTTT. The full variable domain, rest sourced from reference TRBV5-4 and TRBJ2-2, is ETGVTQSPTHLIKTRGQQVTLRCSSQSGHNTVSWYQQALGQGPQFIFQYYREEENGRGNFPPRFSGLQFPNYSSELNVNALELDDSALYLCASSSHGELFFGEGSRLTVL.